Reported below is one T cell receptor (beta chain). The data stem from a study of blood T cell repertoires in COVID-19. Trimming shortened V by 2 bases and J by 7 bases, and 17 bases separated the two germline ends. The CDR3 is made up of 14 amino acids. The germline V gene encodes CDR1 GTSNPN and CDR2 SVGIG (reference sequence). TCRdb's table, derived via immunoSEQ multiplex PCR, lists solely in-frame clones and lacks some. The sample carries 140,000 or so clones, approximately 80% recorded once. The rearrangement joins TRBV30 to TRBJ1-2; perhaps TRBD1 as D (6 bases). The sequenced material came from PBMCs or T cells enriched from blood (not recorded which). This TCR was recovered from a woman younger than 35 who had been exposed to COVID-19. CDR3 sequence: CAWSPGPGVGGYTF. The CDR3 DNA follows: TGTGCCTGGAGTCCGGGTCCAGGGGTGGGTGGCTACACCTTC.